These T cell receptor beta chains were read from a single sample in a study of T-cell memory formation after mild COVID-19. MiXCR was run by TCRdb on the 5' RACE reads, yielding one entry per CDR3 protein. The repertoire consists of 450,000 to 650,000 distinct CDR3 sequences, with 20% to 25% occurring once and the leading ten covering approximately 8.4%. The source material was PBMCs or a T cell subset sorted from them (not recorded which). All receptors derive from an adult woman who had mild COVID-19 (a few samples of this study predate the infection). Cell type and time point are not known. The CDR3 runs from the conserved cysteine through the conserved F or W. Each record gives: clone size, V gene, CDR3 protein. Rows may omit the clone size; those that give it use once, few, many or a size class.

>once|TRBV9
CASSVDSTGFSTDTQYF
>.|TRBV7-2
CASSFHLGGYSTDTQYF
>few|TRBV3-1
CASSPGQGWYEQYF
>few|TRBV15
CATRKVDDTQYF
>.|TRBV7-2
CASSLRVGGGADTQYF
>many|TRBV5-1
CASGLAGGYEQYF
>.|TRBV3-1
CASSQDLASGSFGEQYF
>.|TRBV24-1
CAASDSSRQGKSTDTQYF
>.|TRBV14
CASSQARTISEAFF
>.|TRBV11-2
CASSPSLGSGNTIYF
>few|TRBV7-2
CASSPRWGPSGRAYNEQFF
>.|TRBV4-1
CASRQGMVADTQYF
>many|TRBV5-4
CASSSDRNSYNSPLHF
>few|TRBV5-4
CASITDYNEQFF
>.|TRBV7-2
CASSLTVADRTDTQYF
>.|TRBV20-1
CSARPENTDTQYF
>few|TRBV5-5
CASSFSKQYF
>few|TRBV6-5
CASSYSVRSYEQYF
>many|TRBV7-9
CASSLDLGLNQPQHF
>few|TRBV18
CASSPRGTGTTEAFF
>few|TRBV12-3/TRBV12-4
CASSLFGAVNNEQFF
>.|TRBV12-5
CASGLVLAETRNEQYF
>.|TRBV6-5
CASSLLATIGETQYF
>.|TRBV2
CASRPGSEYEQYF
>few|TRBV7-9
CASSFYGGNYGYTF
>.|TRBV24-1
CATSDSGGGETQYF
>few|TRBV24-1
CATSDLYGIQYF
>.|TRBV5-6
CASSLGLTRRETQYF
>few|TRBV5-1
CASSGGQGGLLMIYGYTF
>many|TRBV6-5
CASRVVGTGELFF
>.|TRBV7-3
CASSLIPGYDSPLHF
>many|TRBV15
CATSRDRRSEAFF
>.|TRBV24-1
CATGEGGTYERFF
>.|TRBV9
CASSTRDSRTYEQYF
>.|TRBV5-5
CASSLAQGYTIYF
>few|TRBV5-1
CASSDTGGATEAFF
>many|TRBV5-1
CASSLAGTGVYEQYF
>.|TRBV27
CASSPAGVYNSPLHF
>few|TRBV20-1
CSATGQGSYTF
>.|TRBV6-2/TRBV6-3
CASSYFPRTFPTDTQYF
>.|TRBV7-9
CASSSSDRSYGYTF